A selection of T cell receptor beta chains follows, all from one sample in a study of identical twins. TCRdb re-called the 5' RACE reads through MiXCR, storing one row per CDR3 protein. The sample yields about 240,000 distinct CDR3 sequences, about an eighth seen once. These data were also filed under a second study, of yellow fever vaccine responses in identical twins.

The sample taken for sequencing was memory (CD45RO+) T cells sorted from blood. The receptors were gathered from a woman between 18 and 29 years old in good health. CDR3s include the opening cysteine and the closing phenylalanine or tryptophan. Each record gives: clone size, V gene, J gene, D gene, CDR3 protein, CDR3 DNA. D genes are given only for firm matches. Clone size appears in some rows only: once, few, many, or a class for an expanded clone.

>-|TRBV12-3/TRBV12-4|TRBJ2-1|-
CASTYRDEQFF
TGTGCCAGCACCTATAGAGACGAGCAGTTCTTC
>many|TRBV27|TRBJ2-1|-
CASSSQGVYNEQFF
TGTGCCAGCAGTTCACAGGGTGTGTACAATGAGCAGTTCTTC
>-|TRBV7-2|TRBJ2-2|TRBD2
CASSLASGLAGARRTGELFF
TGTGCCAGCAGCTTAGCTTCTGGGCTAGCGGGAGCCCGGCGCACCGGGGAGCTGTTTTTT
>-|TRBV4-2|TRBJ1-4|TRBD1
CASSQEWTGALIINEKLFF
TGTGCCAGCAGCCAAGAGTGGACAGGGGCACTTATTATTAATGAAAAACTGTTTTTT
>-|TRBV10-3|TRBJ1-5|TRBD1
CAISGGQGVNQPQHF
TGTGCCATCAGTGGCGGACAGGGGGTCAATCAGCCCCAGCATTTT
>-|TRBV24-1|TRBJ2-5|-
CATSDSRGAGETQYF
TGTGCCACCAGTGATTCAAGGGGAGCTGGGGAGACCCAGTACTTC
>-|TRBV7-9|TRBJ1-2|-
CASLGDSNYGYTF
TGTGCCAGCCTTGGAGACAGTAACTATGGCTACACCTTC
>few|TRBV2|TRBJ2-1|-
CASGRNNEQFF
TGTGCCAGCGGGCGAAACAATGAGCAGTTCTTC
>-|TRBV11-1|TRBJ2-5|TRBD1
CASSYGQGDSGEGETQYF
TGTGCCAGCAGCTACGGACAGGGGGATAGCGGAGAGGGGGAGACCCAGTACTTC
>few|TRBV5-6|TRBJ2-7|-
CASSFVDRTYEQYF
TGTGCCAGCAGCTTTGTTGACAGAACCTACGAGCAGTACTTC
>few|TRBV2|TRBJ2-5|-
CASIPLPPRETQYF
TGTGCCAGCATTCCCCTGCCCCCGCGGGAGACCCAGTACTTC
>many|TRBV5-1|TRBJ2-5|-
CASSLGTGAVQETQYF
TGCGCCAGCAGCTTGGGGACTGGGGCGGTCCAAGAGACCCAGTACTTC
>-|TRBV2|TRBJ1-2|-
CASSPRAEGYTF
TGTGCCAGCAGCCCACGTGCGGAGGGCTACACCTTC
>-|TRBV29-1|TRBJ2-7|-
CSVARGSTTTNEQYF
TGCAGCGTTGCCAGGGGATCGACTACTACTAACGAGCAGTACTTC
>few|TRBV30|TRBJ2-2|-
CAWTTQGGTGELFF
TGTGCCTGGACTACACAGGGAGGGACCGGGGAGCTGTTTTTT
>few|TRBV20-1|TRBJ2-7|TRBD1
CSARAGTGRSEQYF
TGCAGTGCTAGGGCCGGGACAGGGCGTAGCGAGCAGTACTTC
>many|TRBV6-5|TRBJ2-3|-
CASSSLTDTDTQYF
TGTGCCAGCAGTTCTCTGACAGACACAGATACGCAGTATTTT
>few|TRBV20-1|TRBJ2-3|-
CSASPSTDTQYF
TGCAGTGCTAGCCCTAGCACAGATACGCAGTATTTT
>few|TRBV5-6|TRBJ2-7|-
CASSLDHEQYF
TGTGCCAGCAGCTTGGACCACGAGCAGTACTTC
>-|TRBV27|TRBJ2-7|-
CASSLAGWPLTEQYF
TGTGCCAGCAGTCTCGCGGGTTGGCCCCTCACCGAGCAGTACTTC
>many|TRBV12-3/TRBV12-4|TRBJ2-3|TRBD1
CASEQGASGPDTQYF
TGTGCCAGCGAGCAGGGGGCCTCAGGGCCAGATACGCAGTATTTT
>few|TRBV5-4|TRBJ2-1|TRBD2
CASSSSGTDIRNEQFF
TGTGCCAGCAGCTCGAGCGGGACCGACATTCGTAATGAGCAGTTCTTC
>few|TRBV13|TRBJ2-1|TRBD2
CASSPSSGGARSYNEQFF
TGTGCCAGCAGCCCATCTAGCGGGGGGGCCCGCTCCTACAATGAGCAGTTCTTC
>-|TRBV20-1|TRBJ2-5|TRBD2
CSASFGRARETQYF
TGCAGTGCTAGCTTCGGGAGGGCCCGTGAGACCCAGTACTTC
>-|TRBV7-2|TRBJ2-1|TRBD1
CASSGQDSRLNEQFF
TGTGCCAGCAGCGGACAGGACAGCCGCCTCAATGAGCAGTTCTTC
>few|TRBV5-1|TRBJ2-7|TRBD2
CASSQGRLADFYEQYF
TGCGCCAGCAGTCAGGGGCGACTAGCGGATTTTTACGAGCAGTACTTC
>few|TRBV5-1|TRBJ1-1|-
CASSLQASNTEAFF
TGCGCCAGCAGCTTGCAGGCTTCGAACACTGAAGCTTTCTTT
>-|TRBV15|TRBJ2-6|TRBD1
CATSRPRTGYKLSGANVLTF
TGTGCCACCAGCAGACCAAGGACAGGTTATAAACTCTCTGGGGCCAACGTCCTGACTTTC
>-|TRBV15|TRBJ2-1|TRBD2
CATSRDQAGSYNEQFF
TGTGCCACCAGCAGAGATCAAGCGGGGTCCTACAATGAGCAGTTCTTC
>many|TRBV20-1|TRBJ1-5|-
CSAMTVGNQPQHF
TGCAGTGCTATGACAGTGGGCAATCAGCCCCAGCATTTT
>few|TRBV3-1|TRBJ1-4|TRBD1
CASSKQPGQNEKLFF
TGTGCCAGCAGCAAGCAACCGGGACAGAATGAAAAACTGTTTTTT
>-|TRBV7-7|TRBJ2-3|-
CASSLGPSNTDTQYF
TGTGCTAGCAGCTTAGGACCTTCTAACACAGATACGCAGTATTTT